This T cell receptor beta chain derives from a study of T cells in Graves' hyperthyroidism and ophthalmopathy. Study-level findings and limits: Ophthalmopathy was predicted by the model a median of roughly 6.7 months ahead of onset.

J was trimmed by 1 base and V by 4 bases; bases with no gene match: 7. CDR3 size: 16 residues. Germline CDR1 reads SGHVS; CDR2 reads FNYEAQ. A note on this clonotype: The antigen remains unidentified.

Those with hyperthyroidism were 18 to 65 years old, newly diagnosed, and ill for under 2 months. Patients with uncontrolled infections, other autoimmune diseases, pregnancy or lactation were excluded. There were TCR beta CDR3 regions amplified from RNA transcripts. The HTBI primer set served for first-round RT-PCR of the TCR CDR3. TCRdb re-called the multiplex PCR reads through MiXCR, storing one row per CDR3 protein. In the table there are around 700,000 distinct CDR3 sequences, around 19% of which are singletons. This receptor was taken from a woman between 50 and 59 years old with Graves' hyperthyroidism that later progressed to Graves' ophthalmopathy. The sequenced sample consisted of blood. V gene TRBV7-6 combines with J gene TRBJ2-5; 9 bases fit TRBD1. CDR3 DNA sequence: TGTGCCAGCAGCTCCTACACGACAGGGGGCCAAGAGACCCAGTACTTC. It translates to CASSSYTTGGQETQYF.